A single sample gave rise to the 30 T cell receptor beta chains below, sequenced in a study of T cell responses to AZD1222 COVID-19 vaccine. Data came from immunoSEQ multiplex PCR; TCRdb stores just in-frame clones and leaves some out. This sample has about 100,000 clones, with about 86% found just once. Sequencing was performed on peripheral blood, taken on day 0 of AZD1222 vaccination. These receptors were collected from an adult in good health.

V is TRBV27 and J is TRBJ2-1, with 7 bases aligning to TRBD2. V was clipped by 5 bases and J by 4 bases; unmatched bases: 5. This CDR3 is 14 amino acids long. Germline V gene lookup returns CDR1 MNHEY and CDR2 SMNVEV (reference sequence). In DNA, the CDR3 is TGTGCCAGCAGTCCTGGGACTATTTACAATGAGCAGTTCTTC. Protein: CASSPGTIYNEQFF.

The CDR3: CSVEQGARTEAFF. CDR3 nucleotides: TGCAGCGTTGAGCAGGGGGCGCGGACTGAAGCTTTCTTT. The rearrangement links TRBV29-1 to TRBJ1-1; TRBD1 matches at 8 bases. After removal of 3 bases from V and 5 bases from J, the junction contained 5 bases not matched to a gene. Germline CDR1 and CDR2: SQVTM and ANQGSEA. There are 13 residues in the CDR3.

The chain has TRBV5-5 and TRBJ2-3; D call uncertain. Germline values: CDR1 SGHKS, CDR2 YYEKEE (reference sequence). V was shortened by 2 bases and J by 0 bases, with 7 bases between the two germline ends. The length of the CDR3 is 14 residues. Here the CDR3 reads CASSFMRSTDTQYF. The CDR3 DNA reads as TGTGCCAGCAGCTTCATGCGCAGCACAGATACGCAGTATTTT.

The V call is TRBV29-1, the J call TRBJ1-2; possibly TRBD1 for D (6 bases). This CDR3 has 14 amino acids. Germline CDR1 is SQVTM and CDR2 is ANQGSEA. V lost 7 bases to trimming and J lost 4 bases, with 19 bases between them. The CDR3 DNA reads TGCAGCGCGCCCCGACAGGCGTCCGGCTATGGCTACACCTTC. Translation: CSAPRQASGYGYTF.

The V call is TRBV5-1, the J call TRBJ2-1; a possible D gene is TRBD2 (6 bases). Germline CDR1 reads SGHRS; CDR2 reads YFSETQ. The CDR3 spans 15 residues. Between the trimmed V and J ends, which lost 4 bases and 2 bases, there was a span of 13 bases. In nucleotides, the CDR3 is TGCGCCAGCAGCGAGGATAGCGGAACCTACAATGAGCAGTTCTTC. It codes for CASSEDSGTYNEQFF.

This clone was counted a few times. The chain employs TRBV28 and TRBJ1-1, with D possibly matching TRBD1 (6 bases). Trimming cost V 7 bases and J 5 bases, with 14 bases left between them. The germline CDR1 and CDR2 sequences are MDHEN and SYDVKM. The CDR3 is 13 residues long. CDR3 sequence reads: CASTRGRLTEAFF. The CDR3 bases are TGTGCCAGCACCCGGGGGCGCTTGACTGAAGCTTTCTTT.

The rearrangement uses TRBV30 and TRBJ1-4; 7 bases are shared with TRBD1. The CDR3 is 13 residues long. Germline values: CDR1 GTSNPN, CDR2 SVGIG (reference sequence). J lost 2 bases, V lost 6 bases, and 3 bases had no gene match. This chain's CDR3 is CACQQGTNEKLFF. Here the CDR3 DNA reads TGTGCCTGTCAACAGGGGACTAATGAAAAACTGTTTTTT.

This clone was seen a single time. The junction departs from the called germline gene at one end, perhaps through a read error. The chain joins TRBV7-2 to TRBJ2-1; 9 bases agree with TRBD2. In germline, CDR1 is SGHTA, CDR2 FQGNSA. The length of the CDR3 is 15 residues. The CDR3 loop is CASSLLAGAYNEQLF. The CDR3 DNA follows: TGTGCCAGCAGCTTATTAGCGGGGGCCTACAATGAGCAGCTCTTC. Looking up the rest from reference TRBV7-2 and TRBJ2-1 gives the full variable domain: GAGVSQSPSNKVTEKGKDVELRCDPISGHTALYWYRQSLGQGLEFLIYFQGNSAPDKSGLPSDRFSAERTGGSVSTLTIQRTQQEDSAVYLCASSLLAGAYNEQLFGPGTRLTVL.

The gene calls are TRBV28 and TRBJ2-7, with 10 bases lining up with TRBD2. Germline V CDR1 and CDR2: MDHEN, SYDVKM. This CDR3 is built from 17 residues. Trimming took 1 base from V and 2 from J; bases not matched to a gene: 8. CDR3 nucleotides: TGTGCCAGCAGTTTATACTCTAGCGGGAGTGGGCCCTACGAGCAGTACTTC. Translated: CASSLYSSGSGPYEQYF.

The chain joins TRBV11-2 to TRBJ1-2, with a weak D call TRBD1 (5 bases). With 5 bases removed from V and 4 bases from J, the gap between germline ends came to 14 bases. Germline CDR1 is SGHAT and CDR2 is FQNNGV. The CDR3 runs 14 residues. CDR3 sequence (DNA): TGTGCCAGCAGCGGGGACGGTTCCGTCTATGGCTACACCTTC. Protein: CASSGDGSVYGYTF.

This chain links TRBV27 with TRBJ1-2, with a tentative D call TRBD1 (5 bases). The V gene lost 3 bases and the J gene lost 0 bases, with 14 bases spanning the gap. Germline CDR1 MNHEY, CDR2 SMNVEV (reference sequence). The CDR3 extends over 16 amino acids. The DNA of the CDR3 is TGTGCCAGCAGTTTGGGTTTCCAGGGAGCTAACTATGGCTACACCTTC. Residues: CASSLGFQGANYGYTF.

In this sample, this clone turned up once. The chain has TRBV13 and TRBJ2-3, with 8 bases matching TRBD1. Trimming at V came to 5 bases and at J to 0 bases, leaving 13 bases not matched to a gene. CDR3 length equals 18 residues. Germline values: CDR1 PRHDT, CDR2 FYEKMQ (reference sequence). CDR3 loop: CASSPKAGGSSSTDTQYF. The CDR3, as DNA: TGTGCCAGCAGCCCCAAGGCAGGGGGCTCCTCTAGCACAGATACGCAGTATTTT.

The CDR3 loop is CASSLGGLVDYTF. CDR3 DNA: TGTGCCAGCAGTTTGGGGGGGTTAGTCGACTACACCTTC. This chain connects TRBV27 to TRBJ1-2; a possible D gene is TRBD1 (5 bases). The CDR3 spans 13 residues. Deletions cut 3 bases from V and 10 bases from J, with 15 bases between. The germline V gene has CDR1 MNHEY and CDR2 SMNVEV (reference sequence).

The chain has TRBV3-1 (or the pseudogene TRBV3-2) and TRBJ1-1; TRBD1 is a possible D gene (6 bases). The CDR3 totals 13 residues. Germline V CDR1 and CDR2: LGHDT, YNNKEL (reference sequence). Trimming cost V 3 bases and J 2 bases, with 7 bases left between them. The CDR3 loop reads CASSHRGNTEAFF. The CDR3 region has the DNA TGTGCCAGCAGCCACAGGGGAAACACTGAAGCTTTCTTT.

This clone appeared many times. The V call is TRBV9, the J call TRBJ1-2; D remains unclear. CDR3 size: 14 residues. In germline, CDR1 is SGDLS, CDR2 YYNGEE. V lost 0 bases and J 4 bases, leaving 10 bases between the germline ends. The CDR3 bases are TGTGCCAGCAGCGTAGAGTCACAGAGCTATGGCTACACCTTC. Its translation: CASSVESQSYGYTF.

This clone has just one count. J is TRBJ2-2 and V is TRBV7-7; D remains ambiguous. Germline CDR1 reads SSHAT; CDR2 reads FNYEAQ (reference sequence). V shed 0 bases and J shed 4 bases, with 18 bases lying between them. The CDR3 length is 18 residues. CDR3 amino acids: CASSLAGPALFGTGELFF. The CDR3 DNA reads as TGTGCCAGCAGCTTAGCGGGCCCCGCCCTCTTTGGCACCGGGGAGCTGTTTTTT. The variable domain in full, completed from reference TRBV7-7 and TRBJ2-2, reads GAGVSQSPRYKVTKRGQDVTLRCDPISSHATLYWYQQALGQGPEFLTYFNYEAQPDKSGLPSDRFSAERPEGSISTLTIQRTEQRDSAMYRCASSLAGPALFGTGELFFGEGSRLTVL.

The chain employs TRBV15 and TRBJ1-4, with no clear D. The ends were cut back, 8 bases at V and 0 bases at J, with 10 bases in the middle. The CDR3 is 14 residues long. Germline values: CDR1 LNHNV, CDR2 YYDKDF (reference sequence). The CDR3 DNA reads as TGTGCCACCCCTTCGTGGCCAACTAATGAAAAACTGTTTTTT. It encodes CATPSWPTNEKLFF.

The chain employs TRBV7-2 and TRBJ2-7; weak D call: TRBD1 (6 bases). Trimming left V 1 base short and J 3 bases short, with 10 bases between. CDR1 SGHTA and CDR2 FQGNSA come from the germline V gene. The CDR3 runs to 14 residues. CDR3 sequence (DNA): TGTGCCAGCAGCTTAGGGACAGAGGTCTACGAGCAGTACTTC. Translating gives CASSLGTEVYEQYF. Combining the CDR3 with reference TRBV7-2 and TRBJ2-7 gives the whole variable domain GAGVSQSPSNKVTEKGKDVELRCDPISGHTALYWYRQSLGQGLEFLIYFQGNSAPDKSGLPSDRFSAERTGGSVSTLTIQRTQQEDSAVYLCASSLGTEVYEQYFGPGTRLTVT.

The chain uses TRBV4-3 and TRBJ1-4, with 7 bases that match TRBD1. With V trimmed by 1 base and J by 0 bases, 8 bases remained unmatched. Germline V gives CDR1 LGHNA, CDR2 YSLEER. The CDR3 covers 18 residues. CDR3 DNA sequence: TGCGCCAGCAGCCAAGCCCCCCGGGACAGCGCAACTAATGAAAAACTGTTTTTT. Translating gives CASSQAPRDSATNEKLFF.

The chain has TRBV6-5 and TRBJ2-1, with a possible D match to TRBD2 (5 bases). Germline lookup yields CDR1 MNHEY and CDR2 SVGAGI. CDR3 length: 15 amino acids. V lost 0 bases and J 5 bases, leaving 11 bases between the germline ends. The CDR3 here is CASSYSGVANNEQFF. CDR3 in DNA: TGTGCCAGCAGTTACTCCGGGGTAGCCAACAATGAGCAGTTCTTC.

V is TRBV6-5 and J is TRBJ1-1, with TRBD1 identical over 8 bases. CDR1 is MNHEY, CDR2 SVGAGI, per germline. Trimming cost V 7 bases and J 9 bases; bases outside gene matches: 10. The CDR3 length is 13 residues. CDR3 residues: CASTIDRGGKAFF. CDR3 in DNA: TGTGCCAGCACCATTGACAGGGGAGGGAAAGCTTTCTTT.

V is TRBV7-2 and J is TRBJ1-1, with TRBD1 identical over 7 bases. Germline V gene data show CDR1 as SGHTA and CDR2 as FQGNSA. There are 14 residues in the CDR3. The ends lost 4 bases at V and 0 bases at J; junction bases unmatched: 2. The CDR3 nucleotides are TGTGCCAGCAGCTCGACAGGGCTGAACACTGAAGCTTTCTTT. As protein: CASSSTGLNTEAFF.

V usage is TRBV28 and J usage is TRBJ2-5, with 10 bases fitting TRBD1. The V gene's germline CDR1 is MDHEN and CDR2 SYDVKM. V shed 7 bases and J 5 bases; nucleotides not matched to a gene: 7. This CDR3 has 14 residues. The CDR3 DNA reads as TGTGCCAGCATGACTGACAGGGGGCGGGAGACCCAGTACTTC. Translated, it gives CASMTDRGRETQYF.

V usage is TRBV4-1 and J usage is TRBJ1-1; D is uncertain. The germline V and J ends were trimmed by 0 bases and 1 base, with 6 bases remaining between them. Germline V gives CDR1 MGHRA, CDR2 YSYEKL. The CDR3 consists of 14 residues. CDR3 sequence (DNA): TGCGCCAGCAGCCAAGACGAGGGGAACACTGAAGCTTTCTTT. Protein sequence: CASSQDEGNTEAFF.

This clone occurred once. The chain has TRBV2 and TRBJ2-3, with 11 bases aligning to TRBD2. The CDR3 contains 17 residues. V lost 1 base and J lost 4; bases outside the gene matches: 7. CDR1 and CDR2 from the germline V gene are SNHLY and FYNNEI. CDR3 in amino acids: CASSEGLAGGIADTQYF. The CDR3 DNA follows: TGTGCCAGCAGTGAAGGGCTAGCGGGAGGCATCGCAGATACGCAGTATTTT.

This clone was counted a single time. A much larger clone lies a single base off, so this may be a read error. This specimen includes other DNA sequences encoding the same CDR3. J is TRBJ2-7 and V is TRBV19; D is tentatively TRBD1 or TRBD2 (6 bases each). The V gene lost 1 base and the J gene lost 1 base, with 14 bases spanning the gap. This CDR3 has 16 residues. Germline V gene lookup returns CDR1 LNHDA and CDR2 SQIVND (reference sequence). The CDR3 nucleotides are TGTGCCAGTAGTATAGGGCGGGGTCAGGGGTCCTACGAGCAGTACTTC. It translates to CASSIGRGQGSYEQYF.

This clone appeared a few times. This sequence joins TRBV7-2 and TRBJ2-7, with 8 bases fitting TRBD2. Germline V gives CDR1 SGHTA, CDR2 FQGNSA. V lost 3 bases, J lost 3 bases, and 7 bases stayed unmatched. The CDR3 spans 15 residues. CDR3 in amino acids: CASSLQWREVYEQYF. DNA for the CDR3: TGTGCCAGCAGCTTGCAGTGGCGGGAGGTCTACGAGCAGTACTTC.

This chain connects TRBV19 to TRBJ1-4; D uncertain. Germline lookup yields CDR1 LNHDA and CDR2 SQIVND (reference sequence). The CDR3 has 15 residues. Trimming removed 5 bases from V and 2 bases from J, with 12 bases in between. The CDR3 DNA follows: TGTGCCAGTAGTCGCATTAGCGAGACTAATGAAAAACTGTTTTTT. As protein: CASSRISETNEKLFF.

The chain recombines TRBV7-2 with TRBJ1-4; TRBD1 is a possible D gene (5 bases). Per the germline V gene, CDR1 is SGHTA and CDR2 is FQGNSA. The ends were cut back, 3 bases at V and 0 bases at J, with 5 bases in the middle. CDR3 length: 14 amino acids. The CDR3 coding sequence is TGTGCCAGCAGCTTGACAGCAACTAATGAAAAACTGTTTTTT. It encodes CASSLTATNEKLFF.

V usage is TRBV19 and J usage is TRBJ2-2; D may correspond to TRBD1 or TRBD2 (5 bases each). Trimming took 0 bases from V and 3 from J, leaving 11 bases between them. Germline values: CDR1 LNHDA, CDR2 SQIVND (reference sequence). The CDR3 is 16 amino acids. CDR3 nucleotide sequence: TGTGCCAGTAGTATAGACCCGGGACCATACACCGGGGAGCTGTTTTTT. It translates to CASSIDPGPYTGELFF.